Listed here is a single T cell receptor (beta chain). This entry comes from a study of blood T cell repertoires in COVID-19. Study information: Italy, Spain and the United States were the sources of the convalescent and acute COVID-19 samples. PBMCs, B-cell-depleted T cells, or T cells were the source of the cDNA or gDNA that made up the material.

V trimming: 4 bases; J trimming: 4 bases; junction bases outside the gene matches: 11. The CDR3 length is 17 residues. Germline loops: CDR1 SGHRS, CDR2 YFSETQ. Original data processing: Amplification of reference gene primers was used by the study to estimate nucleated cell counts. Libraries were prepared by immunoSEQ multiplex PCR; TCRdb keeps only in-frame clonotypes and omits some of them. V and J calls and clone size are given by that table; D and trimming were obtained from the DNA. This sample has 360,000 or so clones; around nine tenths occur once, and the top ten carry 1.5% to 2%. The sample taken for sequencing was PBMCs or T cells enriched from blood (not recorded which). The clonotype was recovered from a woman in her 30s who had recovered from COVID-19. This chain uses TRBV5-1 with TRBJ2-5; 12 bases are shared with TRBD1. The CDR3 region is CASSITGTGGWRETQYF. Written as DNA, the CDR3 is TGCGCCAGCAGCATTACCGGGACAGGGGGCTGGAGAGAGACCCAGTACTTC.